The 18 T cell receptor beta chains reported below all come from one sample, sequenced in a study of T-cell reconstitution after alpha-beta-depleted transplantation in children. This sample's TCRbeta library carried unique molecular identifier barcodes. TCRdb re-derived calls from the PCR reads in MiXCR, one entry per CDR3 protein. Counted here are around 410,000 distinct CDR3 sequences, 9.5% to 13% occurring once; the ten biggest clones make up roughly 5%. The sequencing used PBMCs from the stem cell graft donor, collected from the stem cell graft. The receptor source for this set is a human donor who donated a stem cell graft to a child with acute myeloid leukemia.

This chain connects TRBV18 to TRBJ1-4, with a possible D match to TRBD1 (6 bases). CDR1 and CDR2 (germline): KGHSH, LQKENI. The CDR3 is 16 amino acids. V was cut by 1 base and J by 0 bases, with 9 bases left in between. CDR3 protein: CASSPRGPTTNEKLFF. The CDR3 DNA sequence: TGTGCCAGCTCACCACGGGGGCCGACAACTAATGAAAAACTGTTTTTT.

The chain recombines TRBV5-1 with TRBJ2-1; 7 nucleotides match TRBD2. CDR1 and CDR2 from the germline V gene are SGHRS and YFSETQ. The V and J ends lost 2 bases and 2 bases, in that order; junction bases with no gene match: 4. The CDR3 contains 15 residues. The CDR3 loop reads CASSFTSVPYNEQFF. The CDR3 nucleotides read TGCGCCAGCAGCTTCACTAGCGTACCCTACAATGAGCAGTTCTTC.

The chain links TRBV2 to TRBJ1-5; D unresolved. Trimming pared 4 bases from V and 5 bases from J, leaving 9 bases between. In germline, CDR1 is SNHLY, CDR2 FYNNEI. This CDR3 is built from 13 residues. CDR3 loop: CASSGNSDQPQHF. The CDR3 DNA sequence: TGTGCCAGCAGTGGTAACAGTGATCAGCCCCAGCATTTT.

This rearrangement joins TRBV6-1 to TRBJ1-1; perhaps TRBD1 as D (5 bases). This CDR3 comprises 14 residues. The V gene lost 6 bases and the J gene lost 6 bases, with 17 bases spanning the gap. Germline V CDR1 and CDR2: MNHNS, SASEGT. CDR3 nucleotides: TGTGCCAGCAGCCGAGGGACCCAATCATCTGAAGCTTTCTTT. It encodes CASSRGTQSSEAFF.

The sample holds many counts of this clonotype. The rearrangement links TRBV7-9 to TRBJ2-7, with a tentative D call TRBD1 (6 bases). V shed 1 base and J shed 5 bases, with 9 bases lying between them. CDR1 is SEHNR and CDR2 is FQNEAQ in the germline V gene (reference sequence). The CDR3 totals 13 residues. In DNA, the CDR3 is TGTGCCAGCAGCTTAGGGCCAGGGGACGAGCAGTACTTC. As protein: CASSLGPGDEQYF.

This clonotype showed up just a few times. The chain joins TRBV29-1 to TRBJ1-2, with D possibly being TRBD1 (6 bases). The V and J ends lost 6 bases and 3 bases respectively, with 14 bases between them. The germline V gene encodes CDR1 SQVTM and CDR2 ANQGSEA. There are 13 residues in the CDR3. The CDR3 sequence is CSVRGALYYGYTF. The CDR3 DNA follows: TGCAGCGTAAGGGGGGCCCTTTACTATGGCTACACCTTC.

The chain uses TRBV7-8 and TRBJ2-5, with a tentative D call TRBD2 (6 bases). The CDR3 is 14 residues long. From germline, CDR1 is SGHVS and CDR2 FQNEAQ. V gave up 5 bases and J gave up 0 bases, with 10 bases separating them. The CDR3 DNA sequence: TGTGCCAGCAGCGAATTAGCGGACCAAGAGACCCAGTACTTC. This encodes CASSELADQETQYF. The full variable domain, with the rest looked up from reference TRBV7-8 and TRBJ2-5, is GAGVSQSPRYKVAKRGQDVALRCDPISGHVSLFWYQQALGQGPEFLTYFQNEAQLDKSGLPSDRFFAERPEGSVSTLKIQRTQQEDSAVYLCASSELADQETQYFGPGTRLLVL.

The gene calls are TRBV5-1 and TRBJ2-5; D might be TRBD1 or TRBD2, each matching 7 bases. CDR1 is SGHRS and CDR2 is YFSETQ in the germline V gene. The germline V and J ends were trimmed by 4 bases and 4 bases, with 14 bases remaining between them. The CDR3 has 14 amino acids. CDR3 in amino acids: CASSPGGVPETQYF. CDR3 nucleotides: TGCGCCAGCAGCCCAGGGGGGGTTCCAGAGACCCAGTACTTC.

The chain combines TRBV7-3 with TRBJ2-7, with D tentatively TRBD1 or TRBD2 (5 bases each). The CDR3 runs to 13 residues. Germline V gene sequence: CDR1 SGHTA, CDR2 FQGTGA. With 3 bases removed from V and 5 bases from J, the gap between germline ends came to 11 bases. CDR3 nucleotide sequence: TGTGCCAGCAGCTTGGGTAGGGGACACGAGCAGTACTTC. Amino acids: CASSLGRGHEQYF.

This clonotype was counted between two and nine times. This chain joins TRBV5-1 and TRBJ1-3; D is possibly TRBD1 (5 bases). This CDR3 is built from 16 residues. V was pared by 3 bases and J by 0 bases, with 13 bases between. CDR1 is SGHRS, CDR2 YFSETQ, per germline. The CDR3 sequence is CASSYGTSDSGNTIYF. The CDR3 nucleotides read TGCGCCAGCAGCTACGGGACGTCCGACTCTGGAAACACCATATATTTT. The full variable domain, in which reference TRBV5-1 and TRBJ1-3 provide the parts outside the CDR3, is KAGVTQTPRYLIKTRGQQVTLSCSPISGHRSVSWYQQTPGQGLQFLFEYFSETQRNKGNFPGRFSGRQFSNSRSEMNVSTLELGDSALYLCASSYGTSDSGNTIYFGEGSWLTVV.

This clonotype was counted ten times or more. The rearrangement uses TRBV12-3 or TRBV12-4 and TRBJ2-1; possible D gene TRBD1, 5 bases. The length of the CDR3 is 15 residues. Trimming stripped 1 base from V and 1 base from J, with 8 bases between. CDR3 loop: CASSLGRVSYNEQFF. The CDR3 bases are TGTGCCAGCAGTTTAGGCAGGGTATCCTACAATGAGCAGTTCTTC.

The chain links TRBV10-3 to TRBJ1-2, with 7 nucleotides matching TRBD1. CDR3 length equals 13 residues. V dropped 6 bases and J dropped 8; count of bases not matched to a gene: 9. Germline V CDR1 and CDR2: ENHRY, SYGVKD. The CDR3 loop is CAISEGAMEGYTF. The DNA of the CDR3 is TGTGCCATCAGCGAGGGGGCTATGGAGGGCTACACCTTC.

The table lists this clonotype with a few counts. The rearrangement joins TRBV20-1 to TRBJ2-3; 7 bases are a match to TRBD2. Trimming took 3 bases from V and 2 from J; bases not matched to a gene: 8. Looked up from germline, CDR1 is DFQATT and CDR2 is SNEGSKA (reference sequence). The CDR3 length is 15 residues. The CDR3 here is CSASAAGAYTDTQYF. The CDR3 bases are TGCAGTGCTAGCGCGGCGGGAGCCTACACAGATACGCAGTATTTT.

This clonotype came up a few times. The chain uses TRBV20-1 and TRBJ1-2; the D is unclear. The CDR3 loop spans 11 amino acids. Germline values: CDR1 DFQATT, CDR2 SNEGSKA (reference sequence). The DNA for the CDR3 is TGCACCTTTAGGACGGGTGATGGCTACACCTTC. It yields the protein CTFRTGDGYTF.

The gene calls are TRBV11-2 and TRBJ1-2, with 7 bases matching TRBD1. This CDR3 has 15 residues. The J segment lost 3 bases and the V segment lost 5 bases, leaving 9 bases of the junction unmatched. CDR1 is SGHAT, CDR2 FQNNGV, per germline. The CDR3 DNA sequence: TGTGCCAGCAGCCAGGACAGGCCGCCCGACTATGGCTACACCTTC. Its protein is CASSQDRPPDYGYTF.

This clonotype was counted only a few times. The rearrangement uses TRBV29-1 and TRBJ2-7; TRBD1 matches at 7 bases. This CDR3 spans 14 amino acids. J lost 1 base, V lost 6 bases, and 9 bases had no gene match. Germline CDR1 and CDR2: SQVTM and ANQGSEA. The CDR3 sequence: CSVLTGAGSYEQYF. In nucleotides, the CDR3 is TGCAGCGTATTAACAGGGGCAGGGTCCTACGAGCAGTACTTC.

The table lists this clonotype with a few counts. The gene calls are TRBV5-1 and TRBJ2-1; no clear D gene. CDR1 SGHRS and CDR2 YFSETQ come from the germline V gene. The CDR3 extends over 14 amino acids. The V end lost 1 base, the J end lost 0 bases, and 5 bases lay between the germline ends. The CDR3 here is CASSLSDSYNEQFF. DNA for the CDR3: TGCGCCAGCAGCTTGAGCGACTCCTACAATGAGCAGTTCTTC.

The CDR3 nucleotides are TGTGCCAGCAGCAAAACAGGGGGCGCTTCCTATGGCTACACCTTC. It yields the protein CASSKTGGASYGYTF. J is TRBJ1-2 and V is TRBV6-1, with TRBD1 matching 9 bases. With 6 bases clipped from V and 4 bases from J, the junction kept 9 bases outside the gene matches. The CDR3 loop spans 15 amino acids. Germline values: CDR1 MNHNS, CDR2 SASEGT.